A single sample gave rise to the 10 T cell receptor beta chains below, sequenced in a study of blood T cell repertoires in COVID-19. Some clones are missing from TCRdb's copy, which holds only in-frame ones; the method was immunoSEQ multiplex PCR. The sample records approximately 190,000 clones, around 76% being singletons. Input material: peripheral blood. The receptors were sampled from a woman aged 55-69 years with COVID-19, enrolled during active disease.

This chain connects TRBV21-1 to TRBJ1-2; the table's D call TRBD1 went unverified against the DNA. TRBV21-1 is described as a pseudogene. This CDR3 is 16 amino acids long. In DNA form, the CDR3 reads TGTGCCAGCACCACAGCCGCCCGGGACAGACCCTATGGCTACACCTTC. Its protein product is CASTTAARDRPYGYTF.

The chain couples TRBV7-2 to TRBJ2-2; D is perhaps TRBD2 (6 bases). Germline assignment: CDR1 SGHTA and CDR2 FQGNSA. The CDR3 contains 16 residues. The V gene lost 4 bases and the J gene lost 4 bases, with 16 bases spanning the gap. In nucleotides, the CDR3 is TGTGCCAGCAGCTCCCCCTTGGGGGGAGGCACCGGGGAGCTGTTTTTT. This codes for CASSSPLGGGTGELFF.

V gene TRBV7-2 combines with J gene TRBJ2-4, with TRBD2 matching 9 bases. V trimming: 5 bases; J trimming: 6 bases; junction bases outside the gene matches: 14. Germline CDR1 is SGHTA and CDR2 is FQGNSA. The CDR3 contains 17 residues. The CDR3 is CASSPAGGGRAVNIQYF. The DNA of the CDR3 is TGTGCCAGCAGCCCGGCGGGTGGCGGGAGGGCCGTAAACATTCAGTACTTC.

This clone was detected a few times. The chain combines TRBV5-1 with TRBJ2-1; TRBD1 matches 10 bases. This CDR3 contains 16 residues. The trim removed 3 bases at V and 5 bases at J, leaving 8 bases unmatched. The germline gives CDR1 SGHRS, CDR2 YFSETQ. The chain's CDR3 is CASSSGGGQGNNEQFF. The CDR3 DNA is TGCGCCAGCAGCTCGGGTGGGGGACAGGGGAACAATGAGCAGTTCTTC. Full variable domain (outside the CDR3, taken from reference TRBV5-1 and TRBJ2-1): KAGVTQTPRYLIKTRGQQVTLSCSPISGHRSVSWYQQTPGQGLQFLFEYFSETQRNKGNFPGRFSGRQFSNSRSEMNVSTLELGDSALYLCASSSGGGQGNNEQFFGPGTRLTVL.

The chain uses TRBV4-1 and TRBJ2-5, with 11 bases aligning to TRBD2. The CDR3 extends over 16 amino acids. Germline V lookup: CDR1 MGHRA, CDR2 YSYEKL. V lost 4 bases to trimming and J lost 2 bases; unmatched junction nucleotides: 6. The CDR3 bases are TGCGCCAGCAGCCCCAGGCTAGCGGGGGGACAAGAGACCCAGTACTTC. The encoded protein is CASSPRLAGGQETQYF.

The chain recombines TRBV7-2 with TRBJ2-5; 8 bases align to TRBD2. The CDR3 totals 14 residues. Per germline, CDR1 SGHTA and CDR2 FQGNSA. Trimming took 5 bases from V and 9 from J; bases not matched to a gene: 11. CDR3 in DNA: TGTGCCAGCAGCATGACTAGCGTCCGGCCCGCCCAGTACTTC. This gives the protein CASSMTSVRPAQYF.

This chain links TRBV6-1 with TRBJ1-5, with a tentative D call TRBD1 (5 bases). Germline V gives CDR1 MNHNS, CDR2 SASEGT. This CDR3 spans 16 amino acids. V was clipped by 4 bases and J by 2 bases, with 15 bases between them. The CDR3 here is CASSALPGGGNQPQHF. In DNA, the CDR3 is TGTGCCAGCAGTGCACTACCGGGGGGGGGCAATCAGCCCCAGCATTTT.

This sequence joins TRBV7-9 and TRBJ2-3, with D possibly TRBD2 on 5 matching bases. CDR1 and CDR2 from the germline V gene are SEHNR and FQNEAQ (reference sequence). Deletions cut 2 bases from V and 2 bases from J, with 8 bases between. This CDR3 region has 14 residues. CDR3: CASSLTTNTDTQYF. The CDR3 coding sequence is TGTGCCAGCAGCTTAACGACTAACACAGATACGCAGTATTTT.

This clone was detected only once. The J gene is TRBJ2-5, the V gene TRBV6-6; a possible D gene is TRBD2 (6 bases). Trimming removed 6 bases at V and 2 bases at J, with 10 bases between. Germline V lookup: CDR1 MNHNY, CDR2 SVGAGI (reference sequence). This CDR3 is built from 13 residues. This chain's CDR3 is CASSPGLQETQYF. DNA of the CDR3: TGTGCCAGCAGCCCGGGACTTCAAGAGACCCAGTACTTC.

The rearrangement uses TRBV18 and TRBJ1-6; 9 bases fit TRBD1. The germline gives CDR1 KGHSH, CDR2 LQKENI. After removal of 6 bases from V and 6 bases from J, the junction contained 12 bases not matched to a gene. The CDR3 loop spans 17 amino acids. The CDR3 sequence is CASSFTGGADSNSPLHF. DNA of the CDR3: TGTGCCAGCTCCTTCACAGGGGGCGCGGATAGTAATTCACCCCTCCACTTT. The whole variable domain, remainder taken from reference TRBV18 and TRBJ1-6, is NAGVMQNPRHLVRRRGQEARLRCSPMKGHSHVYWYRQLPEEGLKFMVYLQKENIIDESGMPKERFSAEFPKEGPSILRIQQVVRGDSAAYFCASSFTGGADSNSPLHFGNGTRLTVT.